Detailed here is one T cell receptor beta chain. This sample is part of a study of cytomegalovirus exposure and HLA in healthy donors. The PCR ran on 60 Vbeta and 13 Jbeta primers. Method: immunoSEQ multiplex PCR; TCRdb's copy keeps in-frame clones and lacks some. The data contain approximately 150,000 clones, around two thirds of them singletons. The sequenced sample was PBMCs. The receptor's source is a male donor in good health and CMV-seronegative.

CDR3 loop: CATTRGGGVNEQFF. CDR3 nucleotides: TGCGCCACTACGCGGGGGGGCGGGGTGAATGAGCAGTTCTTC. The chain couples TRBV5-1 to TRBJ2-1, with TRBD2 matching 9 bases. J gave up 7 bases and V 9 bases, and 11 bases lay outside the gene matches. CDR1 is SGHRS, CDR2 YFSETQ, per germline. The CDR3 consists of 14 residues.